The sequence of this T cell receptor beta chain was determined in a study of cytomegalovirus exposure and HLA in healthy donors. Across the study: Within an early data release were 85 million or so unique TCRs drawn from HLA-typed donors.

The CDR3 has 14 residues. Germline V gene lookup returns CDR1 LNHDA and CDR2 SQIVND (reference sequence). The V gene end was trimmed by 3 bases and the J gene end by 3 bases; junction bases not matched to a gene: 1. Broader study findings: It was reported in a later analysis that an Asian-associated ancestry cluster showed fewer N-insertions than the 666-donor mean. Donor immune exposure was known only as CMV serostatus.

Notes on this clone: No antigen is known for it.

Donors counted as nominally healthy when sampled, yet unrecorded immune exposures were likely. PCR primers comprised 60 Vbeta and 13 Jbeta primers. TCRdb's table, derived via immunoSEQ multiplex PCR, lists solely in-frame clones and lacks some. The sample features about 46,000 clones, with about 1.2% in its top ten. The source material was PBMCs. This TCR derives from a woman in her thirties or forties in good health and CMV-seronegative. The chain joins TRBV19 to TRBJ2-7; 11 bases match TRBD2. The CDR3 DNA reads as TGTGCCAGTAGTATCACTAGCGGGAGCTACGAGCAGTACTTC. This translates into CASSITSGSYEQYF.